This TCR beta chain was profiled in a study of beta chain features in type 1 diabetes. V lost 3 bases, J lost 4 bases, and 18 bases lay in between. CDR3 length: 16 residues. Expressed TCRB transcripts were sequenced after all isolated RNA was converted to cDNA. Sequencing used immunoSEQ multiplex PCR; TCRdb keeps in-frame clones, though not all of them. The sample yields 250,000 or so clones, about 71% seen once. The sample taken for sequencing was naive CD4+ T cells from blood. The source is a man aged 30-40 years in good health. This sequence joins TRBV23-1 and TRBJ1-2; D is possibly TRBD1 (5 bases). TRBV23-1 is identified as an open reading frame with a role that is uncertain. CDR3 loop: CASSQYLRPGTYGYTF. CDR3 DNA: TGCGCCAGCAGTCAGTACCTCCGGCCAGGGACCTATGGCTACACCTTC.